The 21 T cell receptor beta chains below all came from one sample that was sequenced in a study of T-cell reconstitution after alpha-beta-depleted transplantation in children. For TCRbeta, the library was prepared with unique molecular identifiers. TCRdb redid the calling of the PCR reads with MiXCR, one entry per CDR3 protein. The sample has 250,000 to 300,000 distinct CDR3 sequences; roughly 7.8% are singletons. Overall study findings and caveats: T-cell counts and diversity at one year post-transplant came mainly from newly produced T cells.

These TCRs' antigens remain unknown. The sequencing used peripheral blood, collected 360 days after TCRalphabeta/CD19-depleted stem cell transplant. The receptors shown here come from a female patient between 2 and 10 years old who had a stem cell transplant for Fanconi anemia, so the T cells may come from the graft donor.

This clonotype showed up many times. The rearrangement joins TRBV2 to TRBJ2-7; a weak D match, TRBD1 (6 bases). This CDR3 contains 14 residues. The V gene's germline CDR1 is SNHLY and CDR2 FYNNEI. V was shortened by 5 bases and J by 0 bases, with 11 bases between the two germline ends. The CDR3 region has the DNA TGTGCCAGCAGTTCCGACAGGCACTCCTACGAGCAGTACTTC. Translation: CASSSDRHSYEQYF. The full variable domain, in which reference TRBV2 and TRBJ2-7 provide the parts outside the CDR3, is EPEVTQTPSHQVTQMGQEVILRCVPISNHLYFYWYRQILGQKVEFLVSFYNNEISEKSEIFDDQFSVERPDGSNFTLKIRSTKLEDSAMYFCASSSDRHSYEQYFGPGTRLTVT.

This clonotype was observed many times. This chain connects TRBV7-8 to TRBJ2-1; TRBD2 agrees at 10 bases. The CDR3 is 17 residues long. After removal of 0 bases from V and 7 bases from J, the junction contained 9 bases not matched to a gene. CDR1 is SGHVS, CDR2 FQNEAQ, per germline. CDR3 residues: CASSLAGAGGPANEQFF. The CDR3 DNA follows: TGTGCCAGCAGCTTAGCGGGAGCGGGAGGGCCGGCGAATGAGCAGTTCTTC.

This clonotype occurred many times. This chain's CDR3 is CASSYTQGGEQYV. The CDR3 nucleotides are TGTGCCAGCAGTTACACACAGGGAGGCGAGCAGTACGTC. The chain has TRBV6-5 and TRBJ2-7; D might be TRBD1 or TRBD2, each matching 6 bases. The CDR3 loop spans 13 amino acids. CDR1 is MNHEY and CDR2 is SVGAGI in the germline V gene. V gave up 2 bases and J gave up 6 bases, with 11 bases separating them.

This clonotype showed up many times. This chain uses TRBV7-9 with TRBJ2-1; tentatively, D is TRBD2 (7 bases). Germline CDR1 SEHNR, CDR2 FQNEAQ (reference sequence). The CDR3 length is 16 residues. Trimming stripped 1 base from V and 5 bases from J, with 15 bases between. CDR3 in amino acids: CASSLGVGGLNNEQFF. The CDR3 DNA reads as TGTGCCAGCAGCTTAGGTGTCGGGGGGCTGAACAATGAGCAGTTCTTC.

CDR3 region: CASSIGTPPSSQYF. CDR3 in DNA: TGTGCCAGTAGTATAGGGACTCCGCCCTCCTCGCAGTATTTT. The rearrangement joins TRBV19 to TRBJ2-3, with a weak D call TRBD2 (5 bases). The CDR3 has 14 amino acids. Deletions cut 1 base from V and 10 bases from J, with 15 bases between. The germline V gene has CDR1 LNHDA and CDR2 SQIVND (reference sequence).

In DNA, the CDR3 is TGTGCCAGCAGGACAGACCTAAACTCTGGAAACACCATATATTTT. Residues: CASRTDLNSGNTIYF. V is TRBV2 and J is TRBJ1-3; a possible D gene is TRBD1 (5 bases). The CDR3 runs to 15 residues. The V gene's germline CDR1 is SNHLY and CDR2 FYNNEI. The V end was cut by 6 bases, the J end by 0 bases, with 12 bases between.

This clonotype was observed a few times. The rearrangement uses TRBV27 and TRBJ1-5; 8 bases line up with TRBD1. The germline CDR1 and CDR2 sequences are MNHEY and SMNVEV (reference sequence). V gave up 6 bases and J gave up 6 bases; unmatched junction bases: 10. This CDR3 is 15 amino acids long. The CDR3: CASSPDRGSSQPQHF. For the CDR3, the DNA is TGTGCCAGCAGCCCAGACAGGGGTTCGTCTCAGCCCCAGCATTTT.

The chain is built from TRBV10-3 and TRBJ2-7; TRBD1 matches at 9 bases. Germline CDR1 is ENHRY and CDR2 is SYGVKD. Trimming at V came to 0 bases and at J to 3 bases, leaving 6 bases not matched to a gene. The CDR3 extends over 16 amino acids. The CDR3 loop is CAISESGQGKHYEQYV. Written as DNA, the CDR3 is TGTGCCATCAGTGAGTCAGGACAGGGGAAACACTACGAGCAGTACGTC.

In this sample, this clonotype turned up a few times. The chain recombines TRBV20-1 with TRBJ2-3; D gene ambiguous. This CDR3 spans 11 amino acids. Germline V gene lookup returns CDR1 DFQATT and CDR2 SNEGSKA (reference sequence). Trimming removed 3 bases from V and 6 bases from J, with 7 bases in between. The CDR3 DNA reads as TGCAGTGCTAGCACCGTGGATACGCAGTATTTT. Protein product: CSASTVDTQYF.

This clonotype occurred many times. The chain links TRBV11-2 to TRBJ2-3, with 11 bases lining up with TRBD2. The CDR3 is made up of 16 amino acids. After removal of 5 bases from V and 3 bases from J, the junction contained 7 bases not matched to a gene. The germline V gene encodes CDR1 SGHAT and CDR2 FQNNGV. CDR3 sequence (DNA): TGTGCCAGCAGCCAAGTGACTAGCGGGATTACAGATACGCAGTATTTT. Amino acid sequence: CASSQVTSGITDTQYF. Full variable domain (rest looked up from reference TRBV11-2 and TRBJ2-3): EAGVAQSPRYKIIEKRQSVAFWCNPISGHATLYWYQQILGQGPKLLIQFQNNGVVDDSQLPKDRFSAERLKGVDSTLKIQPAKLEDSAVYLCASSQVTSGITDTQYFGPGTRLTVL.

The V and J genes are TRBV4-2 and TRBJ2-3; 7 bases agree with TRBD2. The CDR3 spans 16 residues. Losses at the gene ends were 4 bases for V and 4 bases for J; bases not matched to a gene: 11. In germline, CDR1 is LGHNA, CDR2 YNFKEQ. DNA for the CDR3: TGTGCCAGCAGCCCCCGGGGAGGGGTTTTCGCAGATACGCAGTATTTT. Its protein is CASSPRGGVFADTQYF.

This clonotype was found many times. J is TRBJ1-4 and V is TRBV5-1; 8 bases match TRBD1. V lost 4 bases and J lost 7; bases outside the gene matches: 0. Looked up from germline, CDR1 is SGHRS and CDR2 is YFSETQ. CDR3 size: 12 residues. CDR3 coding DNA: TGCGCCAGCAGCGGACAGGGTGAAAAACTGTTTTTT. Amino acids: CASSGQGEKLFF. Full variable domain (missing parts from reference TRBV5-1 and TRBJ1-4): KAGVTQTPRYLIKTRGQQVTLSCSPISGHRSVSWYQQTPGQGLQFLFEYFSETQRNKGNFPGRFSGRQFSNSRSEMNVSTLELGDSALYLCASSGQGEKLFFGSGTQLSVL.

This clonotype was counted between two and nine times. This chain links TRBV9 with TRBJ2-5; 9 positions match TRBD1. This CDR3 contains 15 residues. Germline V CDR1 and CDR2: SGDLS, YYNGEE. V shed 4 bases and J 5 bases; nucleotides not matched to a gene: 9. CDR3: CASSPRDRVWETQYF. The CDR3 coding sequence is TGTGCCAGCAGCCCTCGGGACAGGGTTTGGGAGACCCAGTACTTC.

In this sample, this clonotype turned up many times. The chain uses TRBV5-6 and TRBJ2-3, with 10 bases that match TRBD1. Germline V gene sequence: CDR1 SGHDT, CDR2 YYEEEE. Trimming removed 0 bases from V and 2 bases from J; junction bases left unmatched: 3. CDR3 length: 16 residues. The CDR3 is CASSLGDRGPTDTQYF. The CDR3, as DNA: TGTGCCAGCAGCTTGGGAGACAGGGGGCCCACAGATACGCAGTATTTT.

The table lists this clonotype with many counts. The chain has TRBV5-1 and TRBJ2-7; D not certain. Trimming took off 5 bases at V and 1 base at J, with 10 bases between the two ends. The length of the CDR3 is 13 residues. Germline V gene sequence: CDR1 SGHRS, CDR2 YFSETQ. DNA for the CDR3: TGCGCCAGCAGTGATGATGTGTCCTACGAGCAGTACTTC. It encodes CASSDDVSYEQYF.

The gene calls are TRBV11-2 and TRBJ1-2, with TRBD1 matching over 9 bases. The CDR3 is 17 amino acids. Unmatched junction bases numbered 13, after V lost 2 bases and J lost 6 bases. The V gene's germline CDR1 is SGHAT and CDR2 FQNNGV. The CDR3 loop is CASSLIVARTGVNGYTF. The CDR3, as DNA: TGTGCCAGCAGCTTAATCGTGGCCCGGACAGGGGTTAATGGCTACACCTTC.

This clonotype was observed many times. The chain is built from TRBV2 and TRBJ2-3, with a tentative D call TRBD1 (5 bases). The CDR3 consists of 13 residues. The V gene lost 3 bases and the J gene lost 2 bases, with 6 bases spanning the gap. CDR1 is SNHLY and CDR2 is FYNNEI in the germline V gene. The CDR3 loop is CASSETATDTQYF. The CDR3 nucleotides are TGTGCCAGCAGTGAGACAGCCACAGATACGCAGTATTTT.

This clonotype came up a few times. V and J are TRBV2 and TRBJ1-4; D remains unclear. Germline CDR1 is SNHLY and CDR2 is FYNNEI. CDR3 size: 13 residues. V lost 6 bases and J lost 4, with 9 bases in between. The CDR3 protein is CASRAVDNEKLFF. The CDR3 bases are TGTGCCAGCAGGGCGGTCGATAATGAAAAACTGTTTTTT.

At least ten counts were recorded for this clonotype. V usage is TRBV2 and J usage is TRBJ1-4; D gene ambiguous. The CDR3 length is 14 residues. V shed 6 bases and J shed 5 bases, with 13 bases lying between them. Germline V gene lookup returns CDR1 SNHLY and CDR2 FYNNEI. The CDR3 bases are TGTGCCAGCAGAATAGGCAGTGGGAATGAAAAACTGTTTTTT. Protein product: CASRIGSGNEKLFF.

This sequence joins TRBV7-2 and TRBJ1-6; tentative D call: TRBD1 (5 bases). The germline gives CDR1 SGHTA, CDR2 FQGNSA. There are 15 residues in the CDR3. V was shortened by 1 base and J by 6 bases, with 10 bases between the two germline ends. For the CDR3, the DNA is TGTGCCAGCAGCTTAGTGGCGCAGGGTAATTCACCCCTCCACTTT. This codes for CASSLVAQGNSPLHF.

This clonotype was seen more than once but under ten times. This rearrangement joins TRBV5-1 to TRBJ1-3, with D perhaps TRBD1 (6 bases). Germline V gives CDR1 SGHRS, CDR2 YFSETQ. V was cut by 0 bases and J by 0 bases, with 10 bases left in between. This CDR3 is built from 16 residues. The CDR3: CASSLVGGASGNTIYF. CDR3 nucleotides: TGCGCCAGCAGCTTGGTGGGGGGGGCCTCTGGAAACACCATATATTTT. The full variable domain, completed using reference TRBV5-1 and TRBJ1-3, is KAGVTQTPRYLIKTRGQQVTLSCSPISGHRSVSWYQQTPGQGLQFLFEYFSETQRNKGNFPGRFSGRQFSNSRSEMNVSTLELGDSALYLCASSLVGGASGNTIYFGEGSWLTVV.